These T cell receptor beta chains were read from a single sample in a study of a mutant IDH1 vaccine in newly diagnosed glioma. Here immunoSEQ multiplex PCR was the method, and the copy in TCRdb shows in-frame clones only, minus some. The sample shows about 92,000 clones, 83% of them seen only once. Sequencing was performed on PBMCs, taken from a glioma patient treated with radiotherapy, temozolomide or both. The receptors originated from a woman in her forties or fifties with glioma. Both conserved end residues are part of each CDR3. D genes are given only for firm matches. A row's size may be missing; if present it is once, few, many or a size class.

size	D	V	J	CDR3	DNA
NA	NA	TRBV9	TRBJ1-2	CASSVDSQPNPYGYTF	TGTGCCAGCAGCGTAGACTCCCAGCCTAACCCCTATGGCTACACCTTC
NA	NA	TRBV4-2	TRBJ1-2	CASSQERRSLSGYTF	TGTGCCAGCAGCCAAGAAAGGAGATCTTTGAGTGGCTACACCTTC
NA	NA	TRBV11-2	TRBJ2-7	CASSFRRTDFYEQYF	TGTGCCAGCAGCTTTCGGCGGACTGATTTCTACGAGCAGTACTTC
NA	TRBD2	TRBV9	TRBJ2-3	CASSVSFVLAGMVDTQYF	TGTGCCAGCAGCGTATCCTTCGTGTTAGCGGGGATGGTAGATACGCAGTATTTT
NA	TRBD1	TRBV9	TRBJ1-1	CASSVGEGTGGTEAFF	TGTGCCAGCAGCGTAGGGGAGGGGACAGGGGGCACTGAAGCTTTCTTT
NA	NA	TRBV10-3	TRBJ1-1	CATDEDRTTNTEAFF	TGTGCCACCGATGAGGATCGAACCACGAACACTGAAGCTTTCTTT
NA	NA	TRBV7-9	TRBJ2-5	CASSRPGPGTQYF	TGTGCCAGCAGCCGGCCGGGACCTGGGACCCAGTACTTC
NA	TRBD1	TRBV2	TRBJ1-2	CASRGTASYGYTF	TGTGCCAGCAGGGGGACAGCTTCCTATGGCTACACCTTC
NA	NA	TRBV30	TRBJ2-5	CAWSEPWAQYF	TGTGCCTGGAGCGAACCTTGGGCCCAGTACTTC
NA	NA	TRBV27	TRBJ1-2	CASSPRANYGYTF	TGTGCCAGCAGTCCGCGGGCCAACTATGGCTACACCTTC
few	TRBD1	TRBV29-1	TRBJ1-1	CSGEDRFNTEAFF	TGCAGCGGGGAGGACAGGTTCAACACTGAAGCTTTCTTT
NA	TRBD1	TRBV5-1	TRBJ1-2	CASSLTGGGYTF	TGCGCCAGCAGCCTAACAGGGGGCGGCTACACCTTC
NA	NA	TRBV5-4	TRBJ2-1	CASSAPGTKEQFF	TGTGCCAGCAGCGCTCCGGGCACCAAAGAGCAGTTCTTC
NA	NA	TRBV30	TRBJ2-2	CAWSVLGRRAGELFF	TGTGCCTGGAGTGTACTAGGGAGGCGGGCCGGGGAGCTGTTTTTT
NA	NA	TRBV27	TRBJ1-5	CASSSLGGVYQPQHF	TGTGCCAGCAGTTCTCTGGGGGGGGTATATCAGCCCCAGCATTTT
NA	NA	TRBV5-6	TRBJ2-1	CASSLASPVNEQFF	TGTGCCAGCAGCTTGGCCAGCCCTGTCAATGAGCAGTTCTTC
NA	TRBD1	TRBV18	TRBJ1-1	CASSPPGQKAFF	TGTGCCAGCTCACCACCGGGACAGAAAGCTTTCTTT
NA	NA	TRBV5-6	TRBJ1-2	CASSFSVYGYTF	TGTGCCAGCAGCTTTTCAGTCTATGGCTACACCTTC
NA	TRBD2	TRBV5-1	TRBJ2-5	CASSSGLAIRKSVGETQYF	TGCGCCAGCAGCTCCGGACTAGCGATCCGGAAGTCGGTTGGAGAGACCCAGTACTTC
NA	TRBD1	TRBV5-1	TRBJ2-2	CASSPGQGYTGELFF	TGCGCCAGCAGCCCCGGACAGGGTTACACCGGGGAGCTGTTTTTT
NA	NA	TRBV7-9	TRBJ2-3	CASSSETDTQYF	TGTGCCAGCAGCTCAGAGACAGATACGCAGTATTTT
few	TRBD1	TRBV7-9	TRBJ1-4	CASSLRQGDEKLFF	TGTGCCAGCAGTCTCCGACAGGGTGATGAAAAACTGTTTTTT
NA	NA	TRBV11-1	TRBJ2-7	CASSRDSYEQYF	TGTGCCAGCAGCCGGGACTCCTACGAGCAGTACTTC
NA	TRBD1	TRBV5-5	TRBJ2-2	CASSLLQGAGTGELFF	TGTGCCAGCAGCTTGCTGCAGGGGGCTGGCACCGGGGAGCTGTTTTTT
NA	NA	TRBV6-1	TRBJ2-2	CASSVETPGGELFF	TGTGCCAGCAGTGTAGAGACCCCGGGCGGGGAGCTGTTTTTT
NA	NA	TRBV2	TRBJ1-5	CASSPGGGPQHF	TGTGCCAGCAGTCCCGGGGGGGGGCCCCAGCATTTT
NA	TRBD1	TRBV7-2	TRBJ1-1	CASSLDRGNTEAFF	TGTGCCAGCAGCTTGGACAGGGGGAACACTGAAGCTTTCTTT
NA	NA	TRBV4-1	TRBJ2-1	CASSQEPGPRRRFF	TGCGCCAGCAGCCAGGAACCGGGGCCCCGGAGAAGGTTCTTC
NA	NA	TRBV5-4	TRBJ1-6	CASSLDNSPLHF	TGTGCCAGCAGCTTGGATAATTCACCCCTCCACTTT
few	TRBD1	TRBV2	TRBJ1-2	CASSGGSTGNYGYTF	TGTGCCAGCAGTGGGGGATCGACAGGGAACTATGGCTACACCTTC
NA	NA	TRBV6-1	TRBJ2-3	CASRYAGTDTQYF	TGTGCCAGCAGATATGCGGGCACAGATACGCAGTATTTT
NA	NA	TRBV18	TRBJ1-2	CASSPTTGLSGGYTF	TGTGCCAGCTCACCAACAACAGGGCTTAGTGGGGGCTACACCTTC
NA	NA	TRBV5-6	TRBJ1-5	CASSLSRFGSQHF	TGTGCCAGCAGCTTGAGCAGGTTTGGTTCCCAGCATTTT
NA	TRBD1	TRBV2	TRBJ1-3	CASRDATGVRNTIYF	TGTGCCAGCAGGGACGCTACAGGGGTGAGAAACACCATATATTTT
NA	TRBD1	TRBV19	TRBJ1-5	CASSPTGGVNSNQPQHF	TGTGCCAGTAGCCCGACAGGGGGGGTAAATAGCAATCAGCCCCAGCATTTT
once	TRBD2	TRBV2	TRBJ2-3	CASSETPAGRGTDTQYF	TGTGCCAGCAGTGAAACCCCGGCAGGGAGGGGCACAGATACGCAGTATTTT
once	NA	TRBV19	TRBJ1-2	CASSMAKPSYGYTF	TGTGCCAGTAGTATGGCGAAACCTTCCTATGGCTACACCTTC
NA	NA	TRBV7-2	TRBJ1-6	CASSLVVRQRSHSPLHF	TGTGCCAGCAGCTTAGTTGTTAGACAGCGCTCTCATTCACCCCTCCACTTT
NA	NA	TRBV20-1	TRBJ2-3	CSVSRTDTQYF	TGCAGTGTGAGCCGCACAGATACGCAGTATTTT
NA	NA	TRBV11-2	TRBJ1-4	CASSLAPRNEKLFF	TGTGCCAGCAGCTTAGCCCCAAGGAATGAAAAACTGTTTTTT
NA	NA	TRBV19	TRBJ2-7	CASTRTDSSGEQYF	TGTGCCAGTACCAGGACTGATTCGTCGGGCGAGCAGTACTTC
NA	NA	TRBV6-5	TRBJ2-4	CASSYSTGAGNIQYF	TGTGCCAGCAGTTACTCGACGGGGGCGGGAAACATTCAGTACTTC
NA	NA	TRBV2	TRBJ1-3	CASMSLPGSGNTIYF	TGTGCCAGCATGTCTCTACCGGGCTCTGGAAACACCATATATTTT
NA	NA	TRBV19	TRBJ1-5	CASSVDRYQPQHF	TGTGCCAGTAGTGTCGACAGGTATCAGCCCCAGCATTTT
NA	NA	TRBV6-1	TRBJ2-2	CASSVLLGVITGELFF	TGTGCCAGCAGTGTCCTCCTAGGGGTAATCACCGGGGAGCTGTTTTTT
once	TRBD1	TRBV25-1	TRBJ1-4	CASSPGQGNEKLFF	TGTGCCAGCAGTCCCGGACAGGGAAATGAAAAACTGTTTTTT
NA	TRBD1	TRBV19	TRBJ1-5	CASSVTGGNQPQHF	TGTGCCAGTAGTGTTACAGGGGGCAATCAGCCCCAGCATTTT
NA	NA	TRBV6-1	TRBJ2-7	CASSEWGEQYF	TGTGCCAGCAGTGAATGGGGCGAGCAGTACTTC
NA	NA	TRBV7-8	TRBJ1-5	CASSSQDSNQPQHF	TGTGCCAGCAGCTCCCAGGATAGCAATCAGCCCCAGCATTTT
NA	NA	TRBV20-1	TRBJ2-1	CSASNEQFF	TGCAGTGCTAGCAATGAGCAGTTCTTC
few	NA	TRBV18	TRBJ1-4	CASSRSLNEKLFF	TGTGCCAGCTCACGGTCGTTGAATGAAAAACTGTTTTTT
NA	NA	TRBV9	TRBJ2-1	CASSYRASDEQFF	TGTGCCAGCAGCTACCGGGCCTCGGATGAGCAGTTCTTC
NA	TRBD1	TRBV2	TRBJ2-2	CASSDRGRNGELFF	TGTGCCAGCAGTGACAGGGGGCGAAACGGGGAGCTGTTTTTT
NA	NA	TRBV28	TRBJ1-2	CHRDLYGYTF	TGTCACAGGGACCTCTATGGCTACACCTTC
NA	TRBD1	TRBV6-6	TRBJ1-5	CASSPGQGRNQPQHF	TGTGCCAGCAGCCCGGGACAGGGGCGCAATCAGCCCCAGCATTTT
NA	NA	TRBV5-4	TRBJ1-2	CASNRAGNTNYGYTF	TGTGCCAGCAACAGGGCGGGAAATACTAACTATGGCTACACCTTC
few	NA	TRBV30	TRBJ1-1	CAWSGGLTTEAFF	TGTGCCTGGAGTGGGGGGCTGACCACTGAAGCTTTCTTT
NA	NA	TRBV7-8	TRBJ1-1	CASSPRRLNTEAFF	TGTGCCAGCAGCCCCCGCCGCCTGAACACTGAAGCTTTCTTT
NA	TRBD1	TRBV19	TRBJ1-2	CASTSGTEFHYGYTF	TGTGCCAGTACCTCCGGGACAGAATTTCACTATGGCTACACCTTC
NA	TRBD2	TRBV6-5	TRBJ2-7	CASSYSGGNSYEQYF	TGTGCCAGCAGTTACTCGGGAGGGAATTCCTACGAGCAGTACTTC